This T cell receptor (beta chain) was obtained from a study of technical replicates of blood from four donors. In germline, CDR1 is WSHSY, CDR2 SAAADI. This CDR3 spans 12 amino acids. The V end was cut by 5 bases, the J end by 0 bases, with 3 bases between. The table came from immunoSEQ multiplex PCR; TCRdb's copy has only in-frame clones and leaves some out. In the table there are 55,000 to 75,000 clones, approximately 94% of which are singletons. This receptor was taken from a human donor in good health. The source material was T cells isolated from PBMCs. The chain joins TRBV10-2 to TRBJ2-3; unclear D gene. The CDR3 nucleotides read TGCGCCAGCAGTCTTAGCACAGATACGCAGTATTTT. Amino acids: CASSLSTDTQYF.